The 17 T cell receptor beta chains below all came from one sample that was sequenced in a study of cytomegalovirus exposure and HLA in healthy donors. PCR was performed using 60 Vbeta and 13 Jbeta primers. The data were produced by immunoSEQ multiplex PCR, yet TCRdb's version contains in-frame clones alone and is incomplete. The sample gives more than 110,000 clones, about 70% of which show up once; roughly 1.9% is in the top ten. Sequencing input: PBMCs. The receptors stem from a woman in her sixties in good health and CMV-seropositive.

There are a few counts of this clone. The V call is TRBV27, the J call TRBJ2-7; TRBD2 might be the D (5 bases). Per germline, CDR1 MNHEY and CDR2 SMNVEV (reference sequence). The CDR3 is made up of 13 amino acids. Trimming took off 5 bases at V and 2 bases at J, with 10 bases between the two ends. The CDR3 sequence is CASSAAVTYEQYF. The CDR3 nucleotides read TGTGCCAGCAGTGCAGCGGTTACCTACGAGCAGTACTTC.

As regards this clone: Other DNA sequences in this specimen translate into the identical CDR3. This chain uses TRBV28 with TRBJ2-6, with 7 nucleotides matching TRBD2. The junction had 1 base not matched to a gene; V was cut back by 3 bases and J by 2 bases. The CDR3 sequence is 15 residues long. Germline-derived CDR1 and CDR2 are MDHEN and SYDVKM. For the CDR3, the DNA is TGTGCCAGCAGTTTGGGGGGGGCTGGGGCCAACGTCCTGACTTTC. Residues: CASSLGGAGANVLTF.

The chain links TRBV18 to TRBJ2-7; 10 bases agree with TRBD2. Germline values: CDR1 KGHSH, CDR2 LQKENI. The V segment lost 2 bases and the J segment 0 bases; nucleotides outside the gene matches: 4. The CDR3 loop spans 16 amino acids. This CDR3 is CASSPSLAGVSYEQYF. As DNA, the CDR3 is TGTGCCAGCTCACCAAGTCTAGCGGGGGTCTCCTACGAGCAGTACTTC.

V is TRBV6-6 and J is TRBJ2-7, with 8 bases identical to TRBD2. The CDR3 spans 14 residues. Trimming at V came to 5 bases and at J to 4 bases, leaving 7 bases not matched to a gene. Germline CDR1 is MNHNY and CDR2 is SVGAGI (reference sequence). CDR3 region: CASSRSGSVYEQYF. The DNA for the CDR3 is TGTGCCAGCAGTCGGAGCGGGAGTGTTTACGAGCAGTACTTC.

This sequence joins TRBV5-1 and TRBJ2-2; 8 bases are a match to TRBD1. The V segment lost 4 bases and the J segment 4 bases; nucleotides outside the gene matches: 6. CDR1 and CDR2 from the germline V gene are SGHRS and YFSETQ. The CDR3 length is 15 residues. CDR3 nucleotide sequence: TGCGCCAGCAGCGAGGACAGGGTTGCCACCGGGGAGCTGTTTTTT. This sequence encodes CASSEDRVATGELFF. Full variable domain (remainder filled in from reference TRBV5-1 and TRBJ2-2): KAGVTQTPRYLIKTRGQQVTLSCSPISGHRSVSWYQQTPGQGLQFLFEYFSETQRNKGNFPGRFSGRQFSNSRSEMNVSTLELGDSALYLCASSEDRVATGELFFGEGSRLTVL.

Ten or more counts support this clone. The rearrangement uses TRBV2 and TRBJ1-4, with TRBD1 matching 9 bases. CDR1 SNHLY and CDR2 FYNNEI come from the germline V gene. The CDR3 length is 15 residues. J gave up 5 bases and V 5 bases, and 6 bases lay outside the gene matches. CDR3 amino acids: CASSPDGTGNEKLFF. The DNA for the CDR3 is TGTGCCAGCAGTCCCGACGGGACAGGGAATGAAAAACTGTTTTTT.

A single count supports this clone. Other DNA sequences from this sample encode an identical CDR3 as well. The chain has TRBV18 and TRBJ1-2; D is uncertain. Germline loops: CDR1 KGHSH, CDR2 LQKENI. V gave up 6 bases and J gave up 0 bases, with 8 bases separating them. The CDR3 covers 13 residues. CDR3 residues: CASSPGANYGYTF. CDR3 bases: TGTGCCAGCTCCCCAGGAGCTAACTATGGCTACACCTTC.

The table lists this clone with a few counts. The chain combines TRBV19 with TRBJ2-5; 12 nucleotides match TRBD2. The CDR3 runs to 17 residues. J lost 4 bases, V lost 1 base, and 7 bases had no gene match. Germline lookup yields CDR1 LNHDA and CDR2 SQIVND (reference sequence). The CDR3 coding sequence is TGTGCCAGTAGTATAGGTTCGACTAGCGGGAGTGGAGAGACCCAGTACTTC. Its translation is CASSIGSTSGSGETQYF.

This clone was counted only a few times. The chain is built from TRBV5-1 and TRBJ2-1; 8 bases map to TRBD2. Per the germline V gene, CDR1 is SGHRS and CDR2 is YFSETQ. J gave up 4 bases and V 0 bases, and 3 bases lay outside the gene matches. The CDR3 sequence is 15 residues long. CDR3 nucleotide sequence: TGCGCCAGCAGCTTGGGGATAGCGGGGTACAATGAGCAGTTCTTC. Protein product: CASSLGIAGYNEQFF.

The chain combines TRBV19 with TRBJ2-7; maybe TRBD1 (5 bases). This CDR3 comprises 14 residues. V lost 5 bases to trimming and J lost 0 bases, with 11 bases between them. Germline V lookup: CDR1 LNHDA, CDR2 SQIVND (reference sequence). CDR3 nucleotide sequence: TGTGCCAGTAGTTATGACAGAATCTCCTACGAGCAGTACTTC. Its protein is CASSYDRISYEQYF.

The J gene is TRBJ2-5, the V gene TRBV11-1; 9 bases line up with TRBD1. Trimming at V came to 6 bases and at J to 2 bases, leaving 4 bases not matched to a gene. The CDR3 extends over 14 amino acids. CDR1 is SGHAT and CDR2 is FQDESV in the germline V gene (reference sequence). CDR3 residues: CASRVGTGQETQYF. CDR3 sequence (DNA): TGTGCCAGCAGAGTTGGGACAGGGCAAGAGACCCAGTACTTC.

The rearrangement uses TRBV28 and TRBJ1-2; TRBD1 matches 10 bases. V shed 4 bases and J 5 bases; nucleotides not matched to a gene: 13. CDR3 length equals 17 residues. Germline values: CDR1 MDHEN, CDR2 SYDVKM. The DNA for the CDR3 is TGTGCCAGCAGTTCGAAGGGGGGACAGGGGCCGATTTATGGCTACACCTTC. This codes for CASSSKGGQGPIYGYTF.

The rearrangement links TRBV5-8 to TRBJ2-5; D gene ambiguous. The CDR3 runs 12 residues. V was cut by 1 base and J by 6 bases, with 7 bases left in between. Germline CDR1 reads SGHTS; CDR2 reads YDEGEE. Here the CDR3 DNA reads TGTGCCAGCAGCTTGAATATCCAGACCCAGTACTTC. Protein product: CASSLNIQTQYF.

The count of this clone is one. The chain has TRBV11-2 and TRBJ2-4, with 15 positions matching TRBD2. The junction had 4 bases not matched to a gene; V was cut back by 4 bases and J by 9 bases. Germline CDR1 and CDR2: SGHAT and FQNNGV. The CDR3 covers 15 residues. The DNA of the CDR3 is TGTGCCAGCAGCTCGGGACTAGCGGGAGGTGGCATTCAGTACTTC. Its protein is CASSSGLAGGGIQYF.

J is TRBJ2-3 and V is TRBV5-4; 9 bases map to TRBD2. This CDR3 spans 16 amino acids. Trimming removed 3 bases from V and 2 bases from J; junction bases left unmatched: 7. Looked up from germline, CDR1 is SGHNT and CDR2 is YYREEE (reference sequence). The CDR3 DNA sequence: TGTGCCAGCAGCTCGAAACTAGCGGGTACCACAGATACGCAGTATTTT. It translates to CASSSKLAGTTDTQYF.

The V gene is TRBV20-1, the J gene TRBJ1-1; possible D gene TRBD1, 5 bases. The CDR3 contains 11 residues. V shed 6 bases and J shed 6 bases, with 11 bases lying between them. Germline-derived CDR1 and CDR2 are DFQATT and SNEGSKA (reference sequence). The CDR3 region is CSAPVTAEAFF. The DNA for the CDR3 is TGCAGTGCCCCCGTGACAGCTGAAGCTTTCTTT.

V is TRBV20-1 and J is TRBJ1-4; D not certain. Germline V gene lookup returns CDR1 DFQATT and CDR2 SNEGSKA (reference sequence). V lost 1 base to trimming and J lost 8 bases, with 5 bases between them. CDR3 length: 11 residues. The CDR3 DNA reads as TGCAGTGCTAGAGTTGGCGAAAAACTGTTTTTT. Translated, it gives CSARVGEKLFF.